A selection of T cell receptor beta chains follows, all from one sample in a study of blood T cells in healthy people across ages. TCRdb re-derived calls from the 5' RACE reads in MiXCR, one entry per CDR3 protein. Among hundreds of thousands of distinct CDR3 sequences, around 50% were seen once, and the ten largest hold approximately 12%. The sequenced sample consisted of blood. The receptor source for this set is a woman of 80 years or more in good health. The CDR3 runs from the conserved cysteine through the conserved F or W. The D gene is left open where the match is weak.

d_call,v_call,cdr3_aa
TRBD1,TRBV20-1,CSAGEGTASQETQYF
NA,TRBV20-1,CSSGPRAYNEQFF
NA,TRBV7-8,CASGVADTQYF
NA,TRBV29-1,CSAPDPSLAKNIQYF
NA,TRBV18,CASSPQEGTGTEAFF
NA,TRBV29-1,CSVEVRTYEQYF
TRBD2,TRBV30,CAWSKAGGNEQYF
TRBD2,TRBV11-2,CASSLFPSGTGPKINEQFF
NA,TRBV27,CASIGRLATDTQYF
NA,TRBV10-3,CAISESKETQYF
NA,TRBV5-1,CASSLASSEETQYF
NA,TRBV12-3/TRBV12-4,CASSPSLGHQPQHF
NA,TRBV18,CASAPSAQNIQYF
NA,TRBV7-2,CASSLVGRTKTNYGYTF
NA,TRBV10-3,CAISESEQILRNEQFF
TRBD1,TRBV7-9,CASSLGATGANEQFF
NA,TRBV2,CASNGGGNIQYF
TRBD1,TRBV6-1,CASSSAWDRGLLRNSPLHF
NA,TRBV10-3,CAITRQSGETQYF
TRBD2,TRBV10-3,CAISRTGTSRGDEQYF
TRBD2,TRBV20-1,CSALGLTSGVQETQYF
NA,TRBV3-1,CASSQDRSGNTGELFF
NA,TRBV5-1,CASSPLTTHEKLFF
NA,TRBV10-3,CAISGTADYEQYF
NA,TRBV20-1,CSARDEVAQPYEQYF
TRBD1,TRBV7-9,CAGSPRTGTENIQYF
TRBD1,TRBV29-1,CSASRDRGSSYEQYF
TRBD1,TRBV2,CASSESNRGTGEPFF
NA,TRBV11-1,CASSSPQGSQETQYF
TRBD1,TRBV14,CASSRTQGAKETQYF